The 8 T cell receptor beta chains presented below share a single source sample, sequenced in a study of blood T cell repertoires in COVID-19. The data were produced by immunoSEQ multiplex PCR, yet TCRdb's version contains in-frame clones alone and is incomplete. The sample lists 140,000 to 150,000 clones; around 87% were seen once. The sample was peripheral blood. The origin of the receptors is a woman aged 55-69 years with active COVID-19.

The chain is built from TRBV13 and TRBJ2-3; 9 nucleotides match TRBD2. Germline CDR1 and CDR2: PRHDT and FYEKMQ (reference sequence). The length of the CDR3 is 13 residues. With V trimmed by 7 bases and J by 5 bases, 4 bases remained unmatched. The DNA for the CDR3 is TGTGCCAGCACTAGCGGGATACTAGATACGCAGTATTTT. Protein sequence: CASTSGILDTQYF.

The chain has TRBV28 and TRBJ1-6; D is possibly TRBD1 (6 bases). V gave up 4 bases and J gave up 7 bases, with 11 bases separating them. CDR3 length: 14 residues. Germline lookup yields CDR1 MDHEN and CDR2 SYDVKM. CDR3 residues: CASSWDNGNSPLHF. The CDR3 DNA reads TGTGCCAGCAGTTGGGACAATGGGAATTCACCCCTCCACTTT.

The V gene is TRBV4-1, the J gene TRBJ2-5, with D tentatively TRBD2 (5 bases). Trimming stripped 0 bases from V and 1 base from J, with 9 bases between. The CDR3 consists of 15 residues. Germline CDR1 is MGHRA and CDR2 is YSYEKL. The CDR3 nucleotides are TGCGCCAGCAGCCAAGATTACGGGATCCAAGAGACCCAGTACTTC. The encoded protein is CASSQDYGIQETQYF.

This chain connects TRBV19 to TRBJ2-2; D remains unclear. The CDR3 spans 16 residues. Germline V CDR1 and CDR2: LNHDA, SQIVND (reference sequence). The V and J ends lost 1 base and 0 bases respectively, with 9 bases between them. CDR3 amino acids: CASSIGSTTNTGELFF. CDR3 bases: TGTGCCAGTAGTATAGGGAGCACAACGAACACCGGGGAGCTGTTTTTT.

The CDR3 sequence is CASSPPMSQETQYF. CDR3 DNA sequence: TGTGCCAGCTCACCACCGATGAGCCAAGAGACCCAGTACTTC. The rearrangement uses TRBV18 and TRBJ2-5; D is unresolved. V lost 0 bases and J lost 1, with 6 bases in between. Germline V gene lookup returns CDR1 KGHSH and CDR2 LQKENI. The CDR3 runs to 14 residues.

The chain combines TRBV3-1 (or the pseudogene TRBV3-2) with TRBJ2-2; 9 bases fit TRBD1. Germline trimming cut 8 bases from V and 6 bases from J; bases unmatched to any gene: 4. Per germline, CDR1 LGHDT and CDR2 YNNKEL (reference sequence). The CDR3 sequence is 13 residues long. The CDR3 DNA is TGTGCCAGCGGACAGGGGCGGCCCGGGGAGCTGTTTTTT. Translating it yields CASGQGRPGELFF.

The chain recombines TRBV19 with TRBJ1-1, with 9 bases identical to TRBD1. Germline V lookup: CDR1 LNHDA, CDR2 SQIVND (reference sequence). With 6 bases clipped from V and 4 bases from J, the junction kept 3 bases outside the gene matches. The CDR3 has 13 residues. DNA of the CDR3: TGTGCCAGTAGCAACAGGGGGCCCACTGAAGCTTTCTTT. Translation: CASSNRGPTEAFF.

This chain's CDR3 is CASRYRENTEAFF. The CDR3 DNA reads TGTGCCAGCAGATACAGAGAGAACACTGAAGCTTTCTTT. This rearrangement joins TRBV5-4 to TRBJ1-1; D gene ambiguous. Trimming pared 5 bases from V and 1 base from J, leaving 9 bases between. The CDR3 runs to 13 residues. CDR1 is SGHNT, CDR2 YYREEE, per germline (reference sequence).